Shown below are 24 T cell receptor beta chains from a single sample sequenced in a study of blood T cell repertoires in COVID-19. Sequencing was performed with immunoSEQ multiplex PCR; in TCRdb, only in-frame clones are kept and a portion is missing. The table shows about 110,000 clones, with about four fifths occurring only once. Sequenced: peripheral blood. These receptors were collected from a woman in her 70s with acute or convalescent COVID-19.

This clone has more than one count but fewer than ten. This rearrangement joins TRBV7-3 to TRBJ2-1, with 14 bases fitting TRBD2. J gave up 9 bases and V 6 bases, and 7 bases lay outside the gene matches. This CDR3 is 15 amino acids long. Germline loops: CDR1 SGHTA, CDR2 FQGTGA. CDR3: CASSQGLAGVGEQFF. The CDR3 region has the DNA TGTGCCAGCAGTCAGGGACTAGCGGGAGTTGGTGAGCAGTTCTTC. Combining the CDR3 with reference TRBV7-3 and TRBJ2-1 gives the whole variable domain GAGVSQTPSNKVTEKGKYVELRCDPISGHTALYWYRQSLGQGPEFLIYFQGTGAADDSGLPNDRFFAVRPEGSVSTLKIQRTERGDSAVYLCASSQGLAGVGEQFFGPGTRLTVL.

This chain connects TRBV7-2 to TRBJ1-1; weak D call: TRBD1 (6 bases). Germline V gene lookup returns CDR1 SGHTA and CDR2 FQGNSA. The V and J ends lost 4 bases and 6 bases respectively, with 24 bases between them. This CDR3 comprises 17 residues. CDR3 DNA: TGTGCCAGCAGCTCGAGACTAGCGGGGGGGCTACACCCTGAAGCTTTCTTT. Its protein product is CASSSRLAGGLHPEAFF. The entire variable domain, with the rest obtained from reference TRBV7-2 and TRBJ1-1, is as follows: GAGVSQSPSNKVTEKGKDVELRCDPISGHTALYWYRQSLGQGLEFLIYFQGNSAPDKSGLPSDRFSAERTGGSVSTLTIQRTQQEDSAVYLCASSSRLAGGLHPEAFFGQGTRLTVV.

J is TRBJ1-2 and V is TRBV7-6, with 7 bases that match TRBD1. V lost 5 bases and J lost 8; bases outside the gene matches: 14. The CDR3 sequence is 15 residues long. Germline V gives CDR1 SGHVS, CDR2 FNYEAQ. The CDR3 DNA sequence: TGTGCCAGCAGCACCGGACAGGCCCTATCGGGGGGCTACACCTTC. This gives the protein CASSTGQALSGGYTF. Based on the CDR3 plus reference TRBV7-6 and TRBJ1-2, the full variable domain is GAGVSQSPRYKVTKRGQDVALRCDPISGHVSLYWYRQALGQGPEFLTYFNYEAQQDKSGLPNDRFSAERPEGSISTLTIQRTEQRDSAMYRCASSTGQALSGGYTFGSGTRLTVV.

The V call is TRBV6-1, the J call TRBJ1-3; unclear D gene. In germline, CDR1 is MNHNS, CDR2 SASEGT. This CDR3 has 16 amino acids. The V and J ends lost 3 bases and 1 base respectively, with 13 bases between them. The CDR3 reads CASSDPRKHSGNTIYF. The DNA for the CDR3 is TGTGCCAGCAGTGACCCGCGAAAGCATTCTGGAAACACCATATATTTT.

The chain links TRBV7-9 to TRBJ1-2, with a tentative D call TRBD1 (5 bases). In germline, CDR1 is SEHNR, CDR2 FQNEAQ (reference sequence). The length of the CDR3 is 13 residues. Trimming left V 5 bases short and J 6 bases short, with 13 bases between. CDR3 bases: TGTGCCAGCAGCGGACCTCAGGGCAATGGCTACACCTTC. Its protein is CASSGPQGNGYTF.

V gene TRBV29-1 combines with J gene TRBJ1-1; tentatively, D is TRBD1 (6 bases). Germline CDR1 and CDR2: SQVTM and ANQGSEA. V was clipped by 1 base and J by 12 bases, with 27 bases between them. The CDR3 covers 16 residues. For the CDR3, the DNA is TGCAGCGTTGAAGCCCCAGCTACCGGGACACGGGCGAAAACTTTCTTT. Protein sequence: CSVEAPATGTRAKTFF.

This CDR3 reads CASSERLAEYNEQFF. In DNA, the CDR3 is TGTGCCAGCAGTGAGAGGCTAGCGGAGTACAATGAGCAGTTCTTC. The chain has TRBV2 and TRBJ2-1, with 7 bases lining up with TRBD2. The CDR3 is 15 residues long. Germline assignment: CDR1 SNHLY and CDR2 FYNNEI. Unmatched junction bases numbered 6, after V lost 3 bases and J lost 4 bases.

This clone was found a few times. The CDR3 here is CATSPGGTGGINQPQHF. The CDR3 DNA follows: TGTGCCACCAGTCCCGGAGGGACAGGGGGCATCAATCAGCCCCAGCATTTT. The chain uses TRBV15 and TRBJ1-5, with 12 bases fitting TRBD1. V shed 6 bases and J 3 bases; nucleotides not matched to a gene: 9. Germline V gives CDR1 LNHNV, CDR2 YYDKDF (reference sequence). CDR3 length: 17 amino acids.

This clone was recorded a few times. The DNA of the CDR3 is TGTGCCAGCTCACCAGTGGGAGGGGACCCCACCTCTGGGGCCAACGTCCTGACTTTC. Translation gives CASSPVGGDPTSGANVLTF. V usage is TRBV18 and J usage is TRBJ2-6; 7 bases are shared with TRBD2. CDR1 and CDR2 from the germline V gene are KGHSH and LQKENI. The CDR3 extends over 19 amino acids. Trimming took 2 bases from V and 0 from J; bases not matched to a gene: 10.

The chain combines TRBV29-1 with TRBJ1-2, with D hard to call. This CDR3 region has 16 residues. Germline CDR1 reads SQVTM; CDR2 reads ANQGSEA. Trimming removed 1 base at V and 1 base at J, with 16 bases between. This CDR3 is CSVEGGGGSVNYGYTF. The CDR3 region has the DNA TGCAGCGTTGAAGGGGGTGGAGGGAGTGTTAACTATGGCTACACCTTC.

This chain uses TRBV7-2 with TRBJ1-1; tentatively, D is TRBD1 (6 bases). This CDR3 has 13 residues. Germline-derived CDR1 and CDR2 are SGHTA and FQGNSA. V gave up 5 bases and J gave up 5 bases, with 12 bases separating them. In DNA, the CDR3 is TGTGCCAGCAGCCTAGACAGGTTGACTGAAGCTTTCTTT. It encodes CASSLDRLTEAFF.

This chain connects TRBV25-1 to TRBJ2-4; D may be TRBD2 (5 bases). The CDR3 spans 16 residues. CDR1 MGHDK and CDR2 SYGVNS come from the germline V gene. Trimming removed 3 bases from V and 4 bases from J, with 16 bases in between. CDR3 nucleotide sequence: TGTGCCAGCAGTGAGGCGGGTCCTCCGTTTAAAAACATTCAGTACTTC. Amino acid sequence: CASSEAGPPFKNIQYF.

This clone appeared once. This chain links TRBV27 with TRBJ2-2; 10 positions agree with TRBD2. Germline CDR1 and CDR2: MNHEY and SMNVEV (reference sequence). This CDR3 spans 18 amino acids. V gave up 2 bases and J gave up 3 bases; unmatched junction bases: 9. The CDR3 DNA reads TGTGCCAGCAGTTTAGTCTCTAGCGGGAGAGTTCACACCGGGGAGCTGTTTTTT. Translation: CASSLVSSGRVHTGELFF.

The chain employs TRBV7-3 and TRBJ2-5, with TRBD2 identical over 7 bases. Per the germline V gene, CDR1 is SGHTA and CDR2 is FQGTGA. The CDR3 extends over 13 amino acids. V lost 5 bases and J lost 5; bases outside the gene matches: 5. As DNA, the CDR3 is TGTGCCAGCAGCCGGACTAGGCTCGAGACCCAGTACTTC. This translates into CASSRTRLETQYF. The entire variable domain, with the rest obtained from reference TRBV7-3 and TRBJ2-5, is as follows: GAGVSQTPSNKVTEKGKYVELRCDPISGHTALYWYRQSLGQGPEFLIYFQGTGAADDSGLPNDRFFAVRPEGSVSTLKIQRTERGDSAVYLCASSRTRLETQYFGPGTRLLVL.

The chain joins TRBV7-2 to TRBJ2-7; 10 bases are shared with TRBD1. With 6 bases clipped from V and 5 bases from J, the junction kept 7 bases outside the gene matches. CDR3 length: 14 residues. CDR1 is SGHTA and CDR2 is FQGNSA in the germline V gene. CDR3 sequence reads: CASRLGQGFHEQYF. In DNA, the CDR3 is TGTGCCAGCAGATTGGGACAGGGGTTTCACGAGCAGTACTTC.

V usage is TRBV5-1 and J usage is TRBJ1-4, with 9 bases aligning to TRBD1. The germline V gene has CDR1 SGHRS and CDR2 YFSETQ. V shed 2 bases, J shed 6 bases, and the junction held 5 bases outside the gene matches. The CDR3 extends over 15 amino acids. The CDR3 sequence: CASSLTGGTDEKLFF. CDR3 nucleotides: TGCGCCAGCAGCTTAACAGGGGGCACAGATGAAAAACTGTTTTTT.

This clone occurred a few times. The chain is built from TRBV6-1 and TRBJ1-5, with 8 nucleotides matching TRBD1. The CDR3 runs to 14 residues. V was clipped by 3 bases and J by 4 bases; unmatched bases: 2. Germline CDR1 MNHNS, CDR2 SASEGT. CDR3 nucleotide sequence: TGTGCCAGCAGTGAGGGACAGGCAAATCAGCCCCAGCATTTT. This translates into CASSEGQANQPQHF.

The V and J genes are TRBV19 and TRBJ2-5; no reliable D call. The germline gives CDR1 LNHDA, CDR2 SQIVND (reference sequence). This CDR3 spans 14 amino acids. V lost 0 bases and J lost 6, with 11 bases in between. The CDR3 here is CASSIESSLKTQYF. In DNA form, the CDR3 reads TGTGCCAGTAGTATAGAGTCTAGTCTGAAGACCCAGTACTTC.

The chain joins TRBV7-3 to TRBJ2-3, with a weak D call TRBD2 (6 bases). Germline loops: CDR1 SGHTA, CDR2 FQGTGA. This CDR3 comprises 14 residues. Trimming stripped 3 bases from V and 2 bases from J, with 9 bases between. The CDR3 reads CASSLGGFTDTQYF. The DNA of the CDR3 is TGTGCCAGCAGCTTGGGAGGATTCACAGATACGCAGTATTTT.

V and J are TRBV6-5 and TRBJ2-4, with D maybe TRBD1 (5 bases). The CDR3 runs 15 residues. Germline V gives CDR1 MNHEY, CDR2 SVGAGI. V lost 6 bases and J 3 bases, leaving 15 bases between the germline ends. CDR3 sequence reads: CASSQPLGDKNIQYF. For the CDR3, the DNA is TGTGCCAGCAGCCAACCCCTAGGGGACAAAAACATTCAGTACTTC.

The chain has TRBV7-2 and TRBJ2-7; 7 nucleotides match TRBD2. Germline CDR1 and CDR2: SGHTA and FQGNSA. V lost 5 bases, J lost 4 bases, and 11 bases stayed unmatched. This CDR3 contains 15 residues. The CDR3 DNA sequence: TGTGCCAGCAGCCGTAACGGCGGGGGATTATACGAGCAGTACGTC. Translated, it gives CASSRNGGGLYEQYV.

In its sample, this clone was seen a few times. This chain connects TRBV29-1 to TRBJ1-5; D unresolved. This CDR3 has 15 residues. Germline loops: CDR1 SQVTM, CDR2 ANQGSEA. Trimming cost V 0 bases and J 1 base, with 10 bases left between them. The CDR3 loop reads CSVEEGVWSNQPQHF. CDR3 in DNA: TGCAGCGTTGAAGAGGGAGTCTGGAGCAATCAGCCCCAGCATTTT. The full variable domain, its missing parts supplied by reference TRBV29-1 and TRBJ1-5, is SAVISQKPSRDICQRGTSLTIQCQVDSQVTMMFWYRQQPGQSLTLIATANQGSEATYESGFVIDKFPISRPNLTFSTLTVSNMSPEDSSIYLCSVEEGVWSNQPQHFGDGTRLSIL.

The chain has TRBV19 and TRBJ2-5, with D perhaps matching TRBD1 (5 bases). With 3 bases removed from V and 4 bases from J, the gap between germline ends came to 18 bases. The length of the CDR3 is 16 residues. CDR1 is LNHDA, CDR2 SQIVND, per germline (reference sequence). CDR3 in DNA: TGTGCCAGTAGTATCGGTGCAGGGAATATTGTAGAGACCCAGTACTTC. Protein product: CASSIGAGNIVETQYF.

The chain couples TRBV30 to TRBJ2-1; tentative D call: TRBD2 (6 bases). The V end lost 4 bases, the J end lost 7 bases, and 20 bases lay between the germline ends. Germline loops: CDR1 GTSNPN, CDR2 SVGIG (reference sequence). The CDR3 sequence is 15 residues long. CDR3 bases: TGTGCCTGGATTAGATTCGGGAGAGTGGGGAATGAGCAGTTCTTC. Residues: CAWIRFGRVGNEQFF.